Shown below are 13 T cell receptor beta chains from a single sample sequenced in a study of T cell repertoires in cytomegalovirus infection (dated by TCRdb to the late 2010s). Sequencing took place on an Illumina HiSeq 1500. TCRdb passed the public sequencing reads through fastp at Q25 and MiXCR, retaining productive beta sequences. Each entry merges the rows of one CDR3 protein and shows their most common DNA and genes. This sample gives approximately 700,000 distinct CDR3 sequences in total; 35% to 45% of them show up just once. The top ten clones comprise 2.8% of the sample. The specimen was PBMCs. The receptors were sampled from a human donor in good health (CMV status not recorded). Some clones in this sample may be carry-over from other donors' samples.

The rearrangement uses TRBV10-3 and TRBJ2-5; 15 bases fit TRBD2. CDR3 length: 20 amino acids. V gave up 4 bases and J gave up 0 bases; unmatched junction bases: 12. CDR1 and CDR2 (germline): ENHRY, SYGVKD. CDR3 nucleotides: TGTGCCATCAGTGGAGACCCGGGACTAGCGGGGGGACTGTACCAAGAGACCCAGTACTTC. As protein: CAISGDPGLAGGLYQETQYF.

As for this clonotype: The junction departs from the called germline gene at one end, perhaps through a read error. The DNA of the CDR3 is TGTGCCAGCAGAGGAGTAGCTAACCATGGCTACACCTTC. Its protein product is CASRGVANHGYTF. J is TRBJ1-2 and V is TRBV25-1, with D unresolved. Germline lookup yields CDR1 MGHDK and CDR2 SYGVNS. This CDR3 region has 13 residues.

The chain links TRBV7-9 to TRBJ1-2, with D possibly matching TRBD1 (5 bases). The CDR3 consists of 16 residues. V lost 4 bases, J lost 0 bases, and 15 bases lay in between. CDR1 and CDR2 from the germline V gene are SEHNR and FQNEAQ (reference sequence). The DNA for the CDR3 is TGTGCCAGCAGCTCCCTGACAGCTCCTTCTAACTATGGCTACACCTTC. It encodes CASSSLTAPSNYGYTF.

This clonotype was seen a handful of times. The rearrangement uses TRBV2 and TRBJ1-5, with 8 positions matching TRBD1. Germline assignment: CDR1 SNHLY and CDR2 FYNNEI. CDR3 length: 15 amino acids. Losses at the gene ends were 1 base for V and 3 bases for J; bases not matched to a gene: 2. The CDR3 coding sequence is TGTGCCAGCAGTGAAGGGACAGGGACCAATCAGCCCCAGCATTTT. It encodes CASSEGTGTNQPQHF.

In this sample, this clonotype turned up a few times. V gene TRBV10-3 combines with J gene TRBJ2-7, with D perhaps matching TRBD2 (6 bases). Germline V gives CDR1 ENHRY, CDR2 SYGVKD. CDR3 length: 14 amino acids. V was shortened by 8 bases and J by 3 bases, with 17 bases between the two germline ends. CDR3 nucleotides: TGTGCCATCGGAGGCGGCGGGGAACTCTACGAGCAGTACTTC. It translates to CAIGGGGELYEQYF.

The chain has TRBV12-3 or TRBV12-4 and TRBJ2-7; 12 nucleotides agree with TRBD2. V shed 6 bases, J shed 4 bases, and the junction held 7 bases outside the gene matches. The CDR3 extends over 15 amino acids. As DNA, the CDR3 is TGTGCCAGCAGGCCTGCTAGCGGGAGGGCTTACGAGCAGTACTTC. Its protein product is CASRPASGRAYEQYF.

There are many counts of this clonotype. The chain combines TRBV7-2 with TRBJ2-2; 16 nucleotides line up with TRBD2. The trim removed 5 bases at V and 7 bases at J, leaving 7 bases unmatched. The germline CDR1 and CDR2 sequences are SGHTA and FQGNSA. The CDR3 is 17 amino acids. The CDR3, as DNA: TGTGCCAGCAGCCCTGGGACTAGCGGGGGGGCCCGCGGGGAGCTGTTTTTT. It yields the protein CASSPGTSGGARGELFF.

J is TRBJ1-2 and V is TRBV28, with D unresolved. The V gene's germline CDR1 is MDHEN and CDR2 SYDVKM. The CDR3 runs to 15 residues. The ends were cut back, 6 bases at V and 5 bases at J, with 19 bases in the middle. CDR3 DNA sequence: TGTGCCAGCAGGACCTCCGGCCAAGGAGAATATGGCTACACCTTC. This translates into CASRTSGQGEYGYTF.

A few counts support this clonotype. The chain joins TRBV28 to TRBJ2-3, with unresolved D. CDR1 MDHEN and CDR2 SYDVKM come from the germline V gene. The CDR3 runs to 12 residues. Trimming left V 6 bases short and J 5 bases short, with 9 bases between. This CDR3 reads CASRWLGDTQYF. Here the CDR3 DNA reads TGTGCCAGCAGGTGGCTAGGAGATACGCAGTATTTT.

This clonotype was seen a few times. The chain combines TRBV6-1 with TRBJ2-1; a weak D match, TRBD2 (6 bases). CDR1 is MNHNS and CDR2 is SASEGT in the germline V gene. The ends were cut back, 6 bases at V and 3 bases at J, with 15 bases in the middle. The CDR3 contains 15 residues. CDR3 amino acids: CASSPQREVYNEQFF. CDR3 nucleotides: TGTGCCAGCAGCCCTCAAAGGGAGGTCTACAATGAGCAGTTCTTC.

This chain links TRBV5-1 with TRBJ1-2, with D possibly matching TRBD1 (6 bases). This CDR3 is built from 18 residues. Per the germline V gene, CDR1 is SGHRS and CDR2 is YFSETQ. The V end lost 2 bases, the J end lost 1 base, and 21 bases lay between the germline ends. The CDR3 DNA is TGCGCCAGCAGCTTCAACCCCCTGGGGGGGGCGAGTAACTATGGCTACACCTTC. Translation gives CASSFNPLGGASNYGYTF.

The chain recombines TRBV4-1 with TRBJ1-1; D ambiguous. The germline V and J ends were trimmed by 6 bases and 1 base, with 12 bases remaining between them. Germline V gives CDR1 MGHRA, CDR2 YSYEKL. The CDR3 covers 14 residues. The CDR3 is CASRLMTGNTEAFF. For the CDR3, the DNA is TGCGCCAGCAGACTCATGACCGGGAACACTGAAGCTTTCTTT.

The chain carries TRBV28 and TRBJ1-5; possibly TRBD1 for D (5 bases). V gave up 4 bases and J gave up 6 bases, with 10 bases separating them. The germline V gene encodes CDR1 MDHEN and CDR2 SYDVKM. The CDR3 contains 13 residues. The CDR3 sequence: CASSWLGVQPQHF. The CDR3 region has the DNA TGTGCCAGCAGTTGGTTGGGGGTTCAGCCCCAGCATTTT.